This T cell receptor (beta chain) was documented in a study of beta chain features in type 1 diabetes. This clone was seen ten or more times. The antigen remains unidentified. Expressed TCRB transcripts were sequenced after all isolated RNA was converted to cDNA. Reads from naive, central memory and regulatory T cell samples averaged about 3.9 million. Method: immunoSEQ multiplex PCR; TCRdb's copy keeps in-frame clones and lacks some. The data hold about 140,000 clones, with roughly 9.7% observed a single time. Study-wide results and limits: Compared with healthy donors, patients appeared to share more similar naive, central memory and regulatory TCRB repertoires.

The source material was central memory CD4+ T cells from blood. The receptor was isolated from a woman aged 40 to 50 in good health.

The CDR3 DNA reads as TGCGCCAGCAGAGGGGGACAGGCTGGGGCCAACGTCCTGACTTTC. Translated, it gives CASRGGQAGANVLTF. This chain links TRBV23-1 with TRBJ2-6; TRBD1 matches at 8 bases. TRBV23-1 is an open reading frame whose function is uncertain. This CDR3 is 15 amino acids long. The V segment lost 6 bases and the J segment 2 bases; nucleotides outside the gene matches: 3.